This T cell receptor beta chain was captured in a study of cytomegalovirus exposure and HLA in healthy donors. On the study more broadly: Membership in the Caucasian-associated ancestry cluster was found for about 84% of approximately 380 genotyped donors.

The PCR contained 60 Vbeta and 13 Jbeta primers. TCRdb's table, derived via immunoSEQ multiplex PCR, lists solely in-frame clones and lacks some. Here the sample table reports around 130,000 clones. The germline V gene has CDR1 MDHEN and CDR2 SYDVKM. Trimming removed 8 bases from V and 4 bases from J, with 11 bases in between. The CDR3 extends over 12 amino acids. Notes on this clone: Its specificity is not known.

Findings of the study overall: Later genetic work tied a missense DCLRE1C variant to beta-chain V and J trimming. The dataset shows that most TCR sequences were rare, while some public TCRs occurred in many donors. The authors judged a highly shared variant cluster likely a sequencing artifact.

Sequenced: PBMCs. The chain combines TRBV28 with TRBJ1-2, with unresolved D. The source is a woman between 40 and 50 years old in good health and CMV-seronegative. The CDR3 DNA sequence: TGTGCCAGCGCTCGAGAGTCCTATGGCTACACCTTC. It is translated as CASARESYGYTF.